Described below is a single T cell receptor (beta chain) sequence and its context. Its matching antigen is unknown. This entry comes from a study of graft-versus-host responses after intestinal transplantation. For the study at large: Tacrolimus and steroids were given for two to four years to all recipients after anti-thymocyte globulin induction.

Measured with immunoSEQ multiplex PCR; TCRdb has only the in-frame clones, and not every one. The repertoire holds approximately 93,000 clones, about nine tenths seen once, with about 0.073% in the top ten. CDR3 length: 14 residues. V lost 4 bases, J lost 1 base, and 11 bases lay in between. CDR1 MNHEY and CDR2 SVGAGI come from the germline V gene. Study-wide findings and caveats: Detected in recipient marrow were GvH clones, some of which were first observed in ileum or blood.

This sequence joins TRBV6-5 and TRBJ2-7; possibly TRBD2 for D (6 bases). The receptor was derived from a human donor who was the organ donor for an intestinal transplant. Here the sequenced sample was unstimulated CD8+ T cells sorted from spleen or lymph node cells, taken before transplant. The CDR3 nucleotides are TGTGCCAGCAGTTTGTCTAGCGCTTCCTACGAGCAGTACTTC. It translates to CASSLSSASYEQYF.